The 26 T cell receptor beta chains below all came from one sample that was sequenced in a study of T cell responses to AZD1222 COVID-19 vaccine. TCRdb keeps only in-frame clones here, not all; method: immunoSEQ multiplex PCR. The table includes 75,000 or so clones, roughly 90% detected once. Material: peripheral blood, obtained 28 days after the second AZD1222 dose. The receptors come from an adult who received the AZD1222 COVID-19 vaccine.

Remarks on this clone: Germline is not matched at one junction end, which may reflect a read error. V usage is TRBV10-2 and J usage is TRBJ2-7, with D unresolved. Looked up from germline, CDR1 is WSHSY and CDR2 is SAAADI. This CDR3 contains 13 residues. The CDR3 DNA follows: TGCGCCAGCAGGGATGTGGGCCCATCGCCCCTTCACTTC. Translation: CASRDVGPSPLHF.

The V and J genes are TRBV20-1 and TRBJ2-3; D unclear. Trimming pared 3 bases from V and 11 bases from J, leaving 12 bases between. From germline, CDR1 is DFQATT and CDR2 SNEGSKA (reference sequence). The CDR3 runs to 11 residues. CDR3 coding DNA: TGCAGTGCTAGTGAGCCATACGAGCAGTATTTT. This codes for CSASEPYEQYF.

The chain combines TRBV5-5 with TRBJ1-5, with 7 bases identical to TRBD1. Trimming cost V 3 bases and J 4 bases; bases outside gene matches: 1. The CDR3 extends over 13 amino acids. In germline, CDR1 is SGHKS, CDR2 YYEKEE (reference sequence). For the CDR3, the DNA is TGTGCCAGCAGCTCGGACAGGAATCAGCCCCAGCATTTT. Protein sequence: CASSSDRNQPQHF.

CDR3 in amino acids: CASSSGTGANSPLHF. The CDR3 DNA sequence: TGTGCCAGCAGTTCAGGGACAGGGGCTAATTCACCCCTCCACTTT. The rearrangement joins TRBV27 to TRBJ1-6; TRBD1 matches 10 bases. J gave up 6 bases and V 4 bases, and 3 bases lay outside the gene matches. The CDR3 length is 15 residues. Germline CDR1 is MNHEY and CDR2 is SMNVEV (reference sequence).

The CDR3 region has the DNA TGTGCCAGCAGCCCGACAGGAATTGCTTCGATCTATGGCTACACCTTC. Translation gives CASSPTGIASIYGYTF. This sequence joins TRBV11-1 and TRBJ1-2, with D maybe TRBD1 (6 bases). The CDR3 loop spans 16 amino acids. V was shortened by 5 bases and J by 4 bases, with 20 bases between the two germline ends. Germline values: CDR1 SGHAT, CDR2 FQDESV (reference sequence). The full variable domain, in which reference TRBV11-1 and TRBJ1-2 provide the parts outside the CDR3, is EAEVAQSPRYKITEKSQAVAFWCDPISGHATLYWYRQILGQGPELLVQFQDESVVDDSQLPKDRFSAERLKGVDSTLKIQPAELGDSAMYLCASSPTGIASIYGYTFGSGTRLTVV.

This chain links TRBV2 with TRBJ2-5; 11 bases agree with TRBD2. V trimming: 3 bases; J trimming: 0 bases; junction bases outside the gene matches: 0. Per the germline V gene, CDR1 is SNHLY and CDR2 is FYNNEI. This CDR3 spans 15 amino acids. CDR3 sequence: CASSETSGNQETQYF. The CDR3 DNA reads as TGTGCCAGCAGTGAGACTAGCGGGAACCAAGAGACCCAGTACTTC.

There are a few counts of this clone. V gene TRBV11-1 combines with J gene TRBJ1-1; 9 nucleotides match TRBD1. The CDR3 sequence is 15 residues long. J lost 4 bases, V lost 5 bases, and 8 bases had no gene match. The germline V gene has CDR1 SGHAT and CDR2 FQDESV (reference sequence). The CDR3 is CASSARTGAATEAFF. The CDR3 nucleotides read TGTGCCAGCAGCGCCCGGACAGGGGCGGCCACTGAAGCTTTCTTT.

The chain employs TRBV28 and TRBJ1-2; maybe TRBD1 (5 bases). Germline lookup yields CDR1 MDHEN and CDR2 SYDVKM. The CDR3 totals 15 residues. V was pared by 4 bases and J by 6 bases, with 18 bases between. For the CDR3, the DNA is TGTGCCAGCAGTTCCACCCCCGGGGGAACTGATGGCTACACCTTC. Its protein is CASSSTPGGTDGYTF.

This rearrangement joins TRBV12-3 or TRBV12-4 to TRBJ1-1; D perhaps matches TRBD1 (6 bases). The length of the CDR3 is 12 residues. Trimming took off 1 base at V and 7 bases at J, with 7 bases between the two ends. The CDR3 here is CASSLGGHEAFF. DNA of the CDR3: TGTGCCAGCAGTTTAGGGGGGCATGAAGCTTTCTTT.

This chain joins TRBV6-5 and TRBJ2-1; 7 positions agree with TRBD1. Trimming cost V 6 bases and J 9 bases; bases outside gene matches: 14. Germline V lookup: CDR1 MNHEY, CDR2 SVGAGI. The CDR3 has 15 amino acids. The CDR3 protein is CASRKSGQAPGEQFF. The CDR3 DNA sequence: TGTGCCAGCAGGAAGTCCGGACAGGCCCCCGGTGAGCAGTTCTTC.

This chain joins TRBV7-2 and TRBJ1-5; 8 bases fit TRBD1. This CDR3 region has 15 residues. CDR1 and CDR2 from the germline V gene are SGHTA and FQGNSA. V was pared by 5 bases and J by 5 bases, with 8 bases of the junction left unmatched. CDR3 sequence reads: CASSPDRGGDQPQHF. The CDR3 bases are TGTGCCAGCAGCCCCGACAGGGGTGGCGATCAGCCCCAGCATTTT.

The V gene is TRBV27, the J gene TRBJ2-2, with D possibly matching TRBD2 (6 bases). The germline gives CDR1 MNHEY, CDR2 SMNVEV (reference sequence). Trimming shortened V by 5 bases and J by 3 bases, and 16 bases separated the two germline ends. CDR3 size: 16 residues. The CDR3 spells CASSPWGDGDTGELFF. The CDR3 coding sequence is TGTGCCAGCAGTCCTTGGGGGGACGGGGACACCGGGGAGCTGTTTTTT.

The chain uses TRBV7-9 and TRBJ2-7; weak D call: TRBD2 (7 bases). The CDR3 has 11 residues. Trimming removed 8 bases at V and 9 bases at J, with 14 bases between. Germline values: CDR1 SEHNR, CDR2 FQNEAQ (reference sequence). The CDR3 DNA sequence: TGTGCCAGCGGGGGGGGCCCAGGGCAGTACTTC. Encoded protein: CASGGGPGQYF.

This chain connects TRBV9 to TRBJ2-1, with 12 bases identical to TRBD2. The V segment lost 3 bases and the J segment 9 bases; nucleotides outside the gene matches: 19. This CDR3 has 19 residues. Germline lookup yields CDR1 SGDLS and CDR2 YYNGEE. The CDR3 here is CASSAPPGTSGSDHGEQFF. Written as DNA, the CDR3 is TGTGCCAGCAGCGCCCCCCCCGGGACTAGCGGGTCTGATCATGGTGAGCAGTTCTTC.

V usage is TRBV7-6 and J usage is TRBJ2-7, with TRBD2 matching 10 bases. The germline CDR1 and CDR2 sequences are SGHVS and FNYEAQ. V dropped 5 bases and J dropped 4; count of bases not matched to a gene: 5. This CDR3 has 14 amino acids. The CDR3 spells CASSPGLAVYEQYF. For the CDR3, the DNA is TGTGCCAGCAGCCCCGGACTAGCGGTTTACGAGCAGTACTTC.

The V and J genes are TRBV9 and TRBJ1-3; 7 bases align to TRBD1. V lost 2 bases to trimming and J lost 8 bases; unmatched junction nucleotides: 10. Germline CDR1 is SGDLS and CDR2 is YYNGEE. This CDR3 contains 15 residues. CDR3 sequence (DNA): TGTGCCAGCAGCGTCGAACAGGGGATTAGGGACACCATATATTTT. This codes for CASSVEQGIRDTIYF.

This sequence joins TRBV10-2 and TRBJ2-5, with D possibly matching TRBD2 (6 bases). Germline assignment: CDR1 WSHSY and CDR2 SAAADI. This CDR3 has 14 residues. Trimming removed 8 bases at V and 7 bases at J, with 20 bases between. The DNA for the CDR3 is TGCGCCAGCGGGGAGGCAGCGGTTGGGGTGACCCAGTACTTC. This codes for CASGEAAVGVTQYF.

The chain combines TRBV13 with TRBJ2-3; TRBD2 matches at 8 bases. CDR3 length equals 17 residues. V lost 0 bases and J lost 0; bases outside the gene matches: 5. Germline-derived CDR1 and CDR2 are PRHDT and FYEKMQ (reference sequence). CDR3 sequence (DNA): TGTGCCAGCAGCTTAGGAGGGGCTAGCGGGAGCACAGATACGCAGTATTTT. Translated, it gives CASSLGGASGSTDTQYF.

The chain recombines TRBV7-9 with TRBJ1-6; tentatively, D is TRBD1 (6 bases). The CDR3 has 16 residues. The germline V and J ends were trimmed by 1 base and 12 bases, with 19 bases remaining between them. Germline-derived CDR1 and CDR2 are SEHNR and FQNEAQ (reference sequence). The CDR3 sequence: CASSLGRGHREEPLHF. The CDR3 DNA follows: TGTGCCAGCAGCTTAGGCCGGGGACATCGGGAGGAACCCCTCCACTTT.

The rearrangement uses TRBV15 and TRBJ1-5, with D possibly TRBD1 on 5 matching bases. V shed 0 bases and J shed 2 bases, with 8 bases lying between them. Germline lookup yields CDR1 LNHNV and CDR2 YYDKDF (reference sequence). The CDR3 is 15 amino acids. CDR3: CATSRDGGGNQPQHF. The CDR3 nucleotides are TGTGCCACCAGCAGAGATGGGGGAGGCAATCAGCCCCAGCATTTT.

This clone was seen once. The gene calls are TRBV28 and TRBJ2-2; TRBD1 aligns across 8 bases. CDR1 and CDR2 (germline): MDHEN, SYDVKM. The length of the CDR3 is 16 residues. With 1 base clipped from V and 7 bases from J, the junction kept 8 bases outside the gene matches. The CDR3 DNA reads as TGTGCCAGCAGTTTATCTGGACAGGGTCTCGGCGGGGAGCTGTTTTTT. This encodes CASSLSGQGLGGELFF.

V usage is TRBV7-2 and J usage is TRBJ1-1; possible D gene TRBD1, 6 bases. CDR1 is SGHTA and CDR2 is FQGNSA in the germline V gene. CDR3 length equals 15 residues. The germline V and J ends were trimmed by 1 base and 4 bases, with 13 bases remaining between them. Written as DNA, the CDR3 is TGTGCCAGCAGCTTAGTACCAGGGGAGGGCACTGAAGCTTTCTTT. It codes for CASSLVPGEGTEAFF.

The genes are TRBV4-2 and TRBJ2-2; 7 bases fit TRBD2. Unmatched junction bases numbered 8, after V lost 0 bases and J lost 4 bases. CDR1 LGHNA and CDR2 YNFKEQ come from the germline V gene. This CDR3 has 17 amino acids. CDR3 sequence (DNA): TGTGCCAGCAGCCAAGATTCGCAAGTAGCGGGCACCGGGGAGCTGTTTTTT. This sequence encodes CASSQDSQVAGTGELFF.

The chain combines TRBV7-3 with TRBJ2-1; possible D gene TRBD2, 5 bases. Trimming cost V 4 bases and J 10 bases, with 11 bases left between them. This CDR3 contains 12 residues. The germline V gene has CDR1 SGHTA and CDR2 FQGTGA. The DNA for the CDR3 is TGTGCCAGCAGCTCCCTAGGCGGGGAGCAGTTCTTC. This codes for CASSSLGGEQFF.

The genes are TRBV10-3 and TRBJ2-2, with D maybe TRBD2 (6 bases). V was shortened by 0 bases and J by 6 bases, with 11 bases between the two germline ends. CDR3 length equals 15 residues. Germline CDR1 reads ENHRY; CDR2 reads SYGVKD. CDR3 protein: CAISESGGKAGELFF. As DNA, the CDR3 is TGTGCCATCAGTGAGTCTGGAGGGAAGGCCGGGGAGCTGTTTTTT.

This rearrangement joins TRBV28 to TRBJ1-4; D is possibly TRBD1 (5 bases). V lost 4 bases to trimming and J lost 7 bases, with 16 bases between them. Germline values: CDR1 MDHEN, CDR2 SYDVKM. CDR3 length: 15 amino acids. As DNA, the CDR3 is TGTGCCAGCAGTTCGTCCGGGACGAAAAGTGAAAAACTGTTTTTT. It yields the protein CASSSSGTKSEKLFF.